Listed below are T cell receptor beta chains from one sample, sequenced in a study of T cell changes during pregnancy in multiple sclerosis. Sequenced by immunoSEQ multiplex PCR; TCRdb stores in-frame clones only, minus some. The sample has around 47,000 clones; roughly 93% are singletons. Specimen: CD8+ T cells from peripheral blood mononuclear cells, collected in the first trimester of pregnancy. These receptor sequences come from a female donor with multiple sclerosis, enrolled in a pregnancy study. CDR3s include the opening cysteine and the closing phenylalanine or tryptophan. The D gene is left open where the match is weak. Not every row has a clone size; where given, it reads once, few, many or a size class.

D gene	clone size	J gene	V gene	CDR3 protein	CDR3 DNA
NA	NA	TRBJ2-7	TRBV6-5	CASSYTGSMYEQYF	TGTGCCAGCAGTTACACAGGATCTATGTACGAGCAGTACTTC
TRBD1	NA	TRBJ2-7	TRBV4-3	CASSQSQGARNEQYF	TGCGCCAGCAGCCAGTCACAGGGGGCGCGGAACGAGCAGTACTTC
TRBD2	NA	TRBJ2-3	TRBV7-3	CASSSSGGDTDTQYF	TGTGCCAGCAGCTCTAGCGGGGGAGACACAGATACGCAGTATTTT
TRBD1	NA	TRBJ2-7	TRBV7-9	CASSLQGADEQYF	TGTGCCAGCAGCTTACAGGGGGCGGACGAGCAGTACTTC
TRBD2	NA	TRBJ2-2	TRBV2	CASSEWLAGILNTGELFF	TGTGCCAGCAGTGAATGGCTAGCGGGAATCCTAAACACCGGGGAGCTGTTTTTT
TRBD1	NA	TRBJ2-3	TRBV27	CASTGAATGSTDTQYF	TGTGCCAGCACAGGGGCCGCGACAGGGAGCACAGATACGCAGTATTTT
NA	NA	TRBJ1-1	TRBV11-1	CASSFFRSGEAFF	TGTGCCAGCAGCTTCTTTCGGAGTGGTGAAGCTTTCTTT
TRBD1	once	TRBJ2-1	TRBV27	CASSIDRGGYNEQFF	TGTGCCAGCAGTATCGACAGGGGAGGATACAATGAGCAGTTCTTC
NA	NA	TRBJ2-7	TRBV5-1	CAGGEGYEQYF	TGCGCCGGCGGCGAGGGTTACGAGCAGTACTTC
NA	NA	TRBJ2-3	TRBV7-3	CASSLKEGGSADTQYF	TGTGCCAGCAGCTTAAAGGAGGGTGGGTCCGCAGATACGCAGTATTTT
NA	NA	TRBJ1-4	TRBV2	CASREDDAANEKLFF	TGTGCCAGCAGGGAAGATGACGCGGCTAATGAAAAACTGTTTTTT
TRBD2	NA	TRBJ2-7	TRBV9	CASSVTSGSREQYF	TGTGCCAGCAGCGTGACTAGCGGGAGTCGAGAGCAGTACTTC
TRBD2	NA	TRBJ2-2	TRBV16	CASSQSGLAGSLLNTGELFF	TGTGCCAGCAGCCAGTCGGGACTAGCGGGTAGTCTGTTGAACACCGGGGAGCTGTTTTTT
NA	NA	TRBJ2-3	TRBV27	CASSQIKGADTQYF	TGTGCCAGCAGCCAAATTAAGGGAGCAGATACGCAGTATTTT
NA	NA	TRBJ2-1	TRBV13	CASSLERRVNDEQFF	TGTGCCAGCAGCTTAGAACGGAGGGTTAACGATGAGCAGTTCTTC
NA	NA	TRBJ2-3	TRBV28	CASSPGVRADTQYF	TGTGCCAGCAGCCCCGGAGTCAGGGCAGATACGCAGTATTTT
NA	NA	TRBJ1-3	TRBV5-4	CASSRPGSGNTIYF	TGTGCCAGCAGCCGCCCAGGGTCAGGAAACACCATATATTTT
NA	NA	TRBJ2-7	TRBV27	CASSNRVGYEQYF	TGTGCCAGCAGCAACAGGGTGGGCTACGAGCAGTACTTC
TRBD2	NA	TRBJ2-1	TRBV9	CASSDAGTSGGHEQFF	TGTGCCAGCAGCGACGCGGGGACTAGCGGGGGTCATGAGCAGTTCTTC
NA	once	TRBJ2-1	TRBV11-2	CASSLVHNYNEQFF	TGTGCCAGCAGCTTAGTTCACAACTACAATGAGCAGTTCTTC
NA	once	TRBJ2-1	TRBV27	CASSLGSSPYNEQFF	TGTGCCAGCAGCTTGGGGTCTAGCCCTTACAATGAGCAGTTCTTC
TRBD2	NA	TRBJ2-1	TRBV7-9	CASSLVAGGPNEQFF	TGTGCCAGCAGCTTAGTAGCGGGGGGGCCCAATGAGCAGTTCTTC
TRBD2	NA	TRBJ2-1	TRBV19	CASSIDQAGFSYNEQFF	TGTGCCAGTAGTATAGATCAAGCGGGATTCTCCTACAATGAGCAGTTCTTC
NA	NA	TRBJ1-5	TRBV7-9	CASSLSGANQPQHF	TGTGCCAGCAGCTTAAGTGGAGCGAATCAGCCCCAGCATTTT
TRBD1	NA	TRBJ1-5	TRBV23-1	CASSLRTGDPGRVFQGNQPQHF	TGCGCCAGCAGTCTAAGGACAGGGGACCCGGGAAGGGTCTTTCAGGGCAATCAGCCCCAGCATTTT
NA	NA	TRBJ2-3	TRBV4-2	CASSQETGTPYTDTQYF	TGTGCCAGCAGCCAAGAGACCGGGACTCCCTACACAGATACGCAGTATTTT
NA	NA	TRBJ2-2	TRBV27	CASSVDSRGTGELFF	TGTGCCAGCAGTGTGGACAGCCGGGGCACCGGGGAGCTGTTTTTT
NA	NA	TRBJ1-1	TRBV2	CASSVGTLGTEAFF	TGTGCCAGCAGTGTAGGGACACTAGGGACTGAAGCTTTCTTT
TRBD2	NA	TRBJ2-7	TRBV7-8	CASSPPTSGSYEQYF	TGTGCCAGCAGCCCCCCGACTAGCGGTTCCTACGAGCAGTACTTC
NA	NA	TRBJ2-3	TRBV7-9	CASSRGLGGPSTDTQYF	TGTGCCAGCAGCCGGGGACTAGGGGGCCCTAGCACAGATACGCAGTATTTT
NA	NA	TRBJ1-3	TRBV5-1	CASRGEVENTIYF	TGCGCCAGCAGGGGAGAAGTGGAAAACACCATATATTTT
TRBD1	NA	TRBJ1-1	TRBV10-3	CAISSPGQGQPEAFF	TGTGCCATCAGCAGCCCTGGACAGGGGCAACCGGAAGCTTTCTTT
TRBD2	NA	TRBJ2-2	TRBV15	CATSDGGRTGELFF	TGTGCCACCAGCGACGGGGGGAGGACCGGGGAGCTGTTTTTT
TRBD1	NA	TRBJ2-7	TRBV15	CATSSPTGTVPYEQYF	TGTGCCACCAGCAGCCCTACAGGGACAGTACCCTACGAGCAGTACTTC
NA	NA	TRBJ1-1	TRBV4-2	CASSHLQGLDTEAFF	TGTGCCAGCAGCCATCTCCAGGGACTGGACACTGAAGCTTTCTTT
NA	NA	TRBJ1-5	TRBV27	CATSGGGGGMELQHF	TGTGCCACTTCGGGCGGAGGCGGGGGAATGGAACTCCAGCATTTT
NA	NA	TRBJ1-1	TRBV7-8	CASSHGGGVGLMNTEAFF	TGTGCCAGCAGCCACGGGGGGGGTGTTGGACTTATGAACACTGAAGCTTTCTTT
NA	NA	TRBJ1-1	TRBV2	CASSQTPINTEAFF	TGTGCCAGCAGTCAGACACCGATTAACACTGAAGCTTTCTTT
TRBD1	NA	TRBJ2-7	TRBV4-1	CASSHPGTGGAPNPYEQYF	TGCGCCAGCAGCCACCCCGGGACAGGGGGTGCACCTAATCCCTACGAGCAGTACTTC
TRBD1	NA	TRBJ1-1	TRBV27	CASRQTGAWNTEAFF	TGTGCCAGCAGACAAACAGGGGCGTGGAACACTGAAGCTTTCTTT
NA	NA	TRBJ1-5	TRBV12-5	CASGLSNQPQHF	TGTGCTAGTGGTTTGTCAAATCAGCCCCAGCATTTT
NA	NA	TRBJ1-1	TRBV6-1	CASSEAAMVRGRNTEAFF	TGTGCCAGCAGTGAAGCTGCCATGGTCAGGGGCCGGAACACTGAAGCTTTCTTT
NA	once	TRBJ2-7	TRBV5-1	CASSSQPESYEQYF	TGCGCCAGCAGCTCACAGCCGGAATCCTACGAGCAGTACTTC
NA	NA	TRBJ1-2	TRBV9	CASSDRVYGYTF	TGTGCCAGCAGCGACAGGGTGTATGGCTACACCTTC
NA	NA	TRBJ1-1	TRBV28	CASSHREGHGEAFF	TGTGCCAGCAGTCACCGGGAAGGGCACGGTGAAGCTTTCTTT